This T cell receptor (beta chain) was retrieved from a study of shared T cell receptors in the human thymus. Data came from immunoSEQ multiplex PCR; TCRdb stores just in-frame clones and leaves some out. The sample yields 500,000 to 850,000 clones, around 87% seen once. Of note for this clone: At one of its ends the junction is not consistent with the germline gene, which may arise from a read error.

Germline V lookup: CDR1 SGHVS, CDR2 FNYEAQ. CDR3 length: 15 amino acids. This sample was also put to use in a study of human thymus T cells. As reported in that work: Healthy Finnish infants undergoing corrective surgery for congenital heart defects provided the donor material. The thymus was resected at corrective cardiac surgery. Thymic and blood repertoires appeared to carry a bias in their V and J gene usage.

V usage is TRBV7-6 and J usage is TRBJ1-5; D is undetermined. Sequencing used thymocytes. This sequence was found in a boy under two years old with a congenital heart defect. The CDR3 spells CASSLAAESNQPQHF. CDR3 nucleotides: TGTGCCAGCAGCCTAGCCGCGGAGAGCAATCAGCCCCAGCATTTT.